These T cell receptor beta chains were read from a single sample in a study of shared clonotypes between healthy human individuals. TCRdb keeps only in-frame clones here, not all; method: immunoSEQ multiplex PCR. The sample holds 2 million or so clones, 90% to 95% seen once. Sequencing used naive CD4+ T cells sorted from blood. These receptors came from a man aged 18-30 years in good health. The CDR3 runs from the conserved cysteine through the conserved F or W. D genes are given only for firm matches. Not every row has a clone size; where given, it reads once, few, many or a size class.

cdr3_nt | cdr3_aa | clone_size | j_call | v_call | d_call
TGTGCCAGCAGTAACGAGCGGGGGGAGACCCAGTACTTC | CASSNERGETQYF | NA | TRBJ2-5 | TRBV7-6 | TRBD2
TGTGCCAGCAGTTCTAGCGGGGGGATAACCGATACGCAGTATTTT | CASSSSGGITDTQYF | NA | TRBJ2-3 | TRBV28 | TRBD2
TGTGCCAGCAGTGAAGCACGGGGGTATGGCTACACCTTC | CASSEARGYGYTF | NA | TRBJ1-2 | TRBV6-1 | NA
TGTGCCAGCGGTCTTTTGGTTGAAGCTTTCTTT | CASGLLVEAFF | NA | TRBJ1-1 | TRBV28 | NA
TGTGCTAGCAGCTCCGGGGTTAGGGGCGAGCAGTACTTC | CASSSGVRGEQYF | NA | TRBJ2-7 | TRBV7-7 | NA
TGTGCCAGCAGCTTAGTTCGACAGGGAGGCTCACCCCTCCACTTT | CASSLVRQGGSPLHF | once | TRBJ1-6 | TRBV11-2 | TRBD1
TGCGCCAGCAGCGCGGACATAAACACCGGGGAGCTGTTTTTT | CASSADINTGELFF | NA | TRBJ2-2 | TRBV5-1 | NA
TGTGCCAGTGGGAAGGACCACTCTGGGGCCAACGTCCTGACTTTC | CASGKDHSGANVLTF | once | TRBJ2-6 | TRBV19 | NA
TGTGCCTCGGTGGGGAACACTGAAGCTTTCTTT | CASVGNTEAFF | NA | TRBJ1-1 | TRBV25-1 | NA
TGTGCCAGCAGCTTGGGGACTGGCGGGGGGGCTAATGAGCAGTTCTTC | CASSLGTGGGANEQFF | NA | TRBJ2-1 | TRBV5-4 | TRBD2
TGTGCCTCATCATCGGGGGTTATTCATGGCTACACCTTC | CASSSGVIHGYTF | NA | TRBJ1-2 | TRBV10-3 | NA
TGTGCCTGGAGCACAGGAGGTAATTCACCCCTCCACTTT | CAWSTGGNSPLHF | few | TRBJ1-6 | TRBV30 | NA
TGTGCCTGGACAAGTGCTGATACGCAGTATTTT | CAWTSADTQYF | NA | TRBJ2-3 | TRBV30 | NA
TGTGCCAGCAGCCCCTGGGACGTTAGAAACCAAGAGACCCAGTACTTC | CASSPWDVRNQETQYF | NA | TRBJ2-5 | TRBV11-2 | NA
TGCGCCAGCAGCCAAGATCTTATGTACGAGCAGTACTTC | CASSQDLMYEQYF | NA | TRBJ2-7 | TRBV4-3 | NA
TGCGCCAGCAGCCAAGTGGGGGCCACCGGGGAGCTGTTTTTT | CASSQVGATGELFF | NA | TRBJ2-2 | TRBV4-3 | NA
TGCGCCAGCAGCTTGGTCTTGCTAGCGGGAGCCTACGAGCAGTACTTC | CASSLVLLAGAYEQYF | NA | TRBJ2-7 | TRBV5-1 | TRBD2
TGTGCCAGCAGTTACTCGTCAGGGGGAAAGACAGATACGCAGTATTTT | CASSYSSGGKTDTQYF | NA | TRBJ2-3 | TRBV6-5 | TRBD1
TGTGCCAGCAGTCCGCCGGGACTAGAAGCTTTCTTT | CASSPPGLEAFF | NA | TRBJ1-1 | TRBV28 | NA
TGTGCCAGCAGGGGGGGGACAGGCCGTAGCAATCAGCCCCAGCATTTT | CASRGGTGRSNQPQHF | NA | TRBJ1-5 | TRBV28 | TRBD1
TGTGCCAGCAGCTTATACCTGACAGGGGTTGATTCACCCCTCCACTTT | CASSLYLTGVDSPLHF | few | TRBJ1-6 | TRBV7-9 | TRBD1
TGCAGCGCCGACCCAGGGGGCAGGCACACTGAAGCTTTCTTT | CSADPGGRHTEAFF | NA | TRBJ1-1 | TRBV29-1 | TRBD1
TGTGCCAGCTCACCACCAGGAAGCTCTGGAAACACCATATATTTT | CASSPPGSSGNTIYF | NA | TRBJ1-3 | TRBV18 | NA
TGTGCCAGCAGACGACAGGGTGGCTACACCTTC | CASRRQGGYTF | NA | TRBJ1-2 | TRBV7-9 | TRBD1
TGTGCCAGCAAAATTGAACAGTCGAGCACCTACGAGCAGTACTTC | CASKIEQSSTYEQYF | once | TRBJ2-7 | TRBV6-1 | NA
TGTGCCAGCAGATCATCCGGGACCGGGGATGAAAAACTGTTTTTT | CASRSSGTGDEKLFF | NA | TRBJ1-4 | TRBV27 | NA
TGCGCCAGCAGCCAAGGCGCGGGCTTCCAAGAGACCCAGTACTTC | CASSQGAGFQETQYF | NA | TRBJ2-5 | TRBV4-3 | NA
TGTGCGGATGACGCAAACACTGAAGCTTTCTTT | CADDANTEAFF | NA | TRBJ1-1 | TRBV6-4 | NA